This T cell receptor (beta chain) was identified in a study of blood T cell repertoires in COVID-19. On the study more broadly: Samples came from the United States, Italy and Spain, spanning acute and convalescent COVID-19.

CDR1 and CDR2 from the germline V gene are SGHAT and FQNNGV. CDR3 size: 14 residues. Trimming pared 2 bases from V and 1 base from J, leaving 5 bases between. The method was immunoSEQ multiplex PCR; TCRdb's version includes in-frame clones alone and lacks a portion of them. Of fewer than 200,000 clones in the sample, roughly 83% were seen once. This TCR was sampled from a woman between 45 and 60 years old who had recovered from COVID-19. The sample taken for sequencing was PBMCs or T cells enriched from blood (not recorded which). The rearrangement links TRBV11-2 to TRBJ1-4; the D gene is possibly TRBD1 (5 bases). The CDR3 region has the DNA TGTGCCAGCAGCTTAACAGGAACTAATGAAAAACTGTTTTTT. Its translation is CASSLTGTNEKLFF. Filled out from reference TRBV11-2 and TRBJ1-4, the complete variable domain reads EAGVAQSPRYKIIEKRQSVAFWCNPISGHATLYWYQQILGQGPKLLIQFQNNGVVDDSQLPKDRFSAERLKGVDSTLKIQPAKLEDSAVYLCASSLTGTNEKLFFGSGTQLSVL.